Sequencing of this T cell receptor beta chain was carried out in a study of T cells after yellow fever vaccination. General study findings and limits: Few clonotypes appeared in both CD4 and CD8 compartments.

For this clonotype: Its antigen remains unidentified.

UMIs were added to TCR cDNA along with a universal primer site when it was made by 5'RACE template switching. Using its own MiXCR run on the 5' RACE reads, TCRdb lists one record per CDR3 protein. The data contain 610,000 or so distinct CDR3 sequences, 9% to 15% of them singletons. The ends were cut back, 0 bases at V and 0 bases at J, with 15 bases in the middle. Germline CDR1 is LNHDA and CDR2 is SQIVND (reference sequence). The CDR3 is 18 amino acids. This specimen consisted of PBMCs, obtained on the day of the yellow fever booster vaccination. This receptor was obtained from a man aged 30 to 45 who received the YFV17D yellow fever vaccine. The chain has TRBV19 and TRBJ2-4; possible D gene TRBD1, 5 bases. The CDR3 region has the DNA TGTGCCAGTAGTATAGATTGGCGACAGCGACTAGCCAAAAACATTCAGTACTTC. It translates to CASSIDWRQRLAKNIQYF.